This TCR beta chain was captured by sequencing in a study of PD-L1 blockade in urothelial cancer. Study summary: Earlier, patients had received 0 to 3 chemotherapy regimens. When blood samples were assessed, the median T cell count was 141,255.

Germline values: CDR1 LGHNA, CDR2 YNFKEQ. V lost 4 bases and J lost 6, with 13 bases in between. This CDR3 has 14 amino acids. Synthetic TCR analog templates were added to each PCR reaction. The data were produced by immunoSEQ multiplex PCR, yet TCRdb's version contains in-frame clones alone and is incomplete. The table records under 85,000 clones, under 95% of them present only once. The time point: peripheral blood 6 weeks after treatment start. Each patient's cancer was a locally advanced or metastatic urothelial carcinoma. This receptor was obtained from a woman older than 75 with urothelial cancer. The sample in question was PBMCs, obtained around atezolizumab (anti-PD-L1) treatment. The chain joins TRBV4-2 to TRBJ1-5; TRBD1 is a possible D gene (6 bases). DNA for the CDR3: TGTGCCAGCAGCCTACGGACAGTAGGTCAGCCCCAGCATTTT. Amino acid sequence: CASSLRTVGQPQHF.